This T cell receptor (beta chain) was retrieved from a study of early T cells in non-severe SARS-CoV-2 infection. Overall study context: Unsorted whole blood bulk RNA was sequenced, with unpaired chains. Study-level points and caveats: VDJdb matches were skewed toward anti-spike CD8 T cell responses.

Attachment of unique molecular identifiers was made to individual cDNA molecules. MiXCR was run by TCRdb on the 5' RACE reads, yielding one entry per CDR3 protein. The sample carries fewer than 80,000 distinct CDR3 sequences, approximately 12% recorded once. Notes on this clonotype: What it binds is unknown.

This receptor was taken from an adult who was a healthcare worker with PCR-confirmed SARS-CoV-2 infection or an uninfected control (not recorded which). The donor label of this sample is uncertain. The source material was whole blood, sampled at baseline.

This CDR3 is CASSYDEDRVYGYTF. As DNA, the CDR3 is TGTGCCAGCAGTTATGACGAGGACAGGGTCTATGGCTACACCTTC. This rearrangement joins TRBV6-6 to TRBJ1-2; 8 positions agree with TRBD1. Looked up from germline, CDR1 is MNHNY and CDR2 is SVGAGI (reference sequence). The J segment lost 4 bases and the V segment lost 3 bases, leaving 7 bases of the junction unmatched. The CDR3 sequence is 15 residues long.